This note documents a single TCR beta chain sequence. Its target is unknown. Combining a sample-barcoded 5' primer with a J-beta primer mix, a second PCR ran for roughly 7 to 12 cycles. TCRdb re-called the 5' RACE reads with MiXCR, one entry per CDR3 protein. The sample lists about 1.8 million distinct CDR3 sequences, 40% to 55% occurring once. Per the germline V gene, CDR1 is MDHEN and CDR2 is SYDVKM. Trimming pared 1 base from V and 10 bases from J, leaving 18 bases between. The CDR3 extends over 15 amino acids. This specimen comes from a study of blood T cells in healthy people across ages. Study-wide results and limits: Diversity of TCR beta per million T cells declined in a roughly linear way with age.

The chain has TRBV28 and TRBJ2-3; tentative D call: TRBD2 (5 bases). This receptor was obtained from a woman between 40 and 50 years old in good health. The specimen sequenced was blood. The CDR3 loop reads CASSLFAASGDSQYF. The CDR3 nucleotides are TGTGCCAGCAGTTTATTCGCAGCATCCGGGGATTCGCAGTATTTT.